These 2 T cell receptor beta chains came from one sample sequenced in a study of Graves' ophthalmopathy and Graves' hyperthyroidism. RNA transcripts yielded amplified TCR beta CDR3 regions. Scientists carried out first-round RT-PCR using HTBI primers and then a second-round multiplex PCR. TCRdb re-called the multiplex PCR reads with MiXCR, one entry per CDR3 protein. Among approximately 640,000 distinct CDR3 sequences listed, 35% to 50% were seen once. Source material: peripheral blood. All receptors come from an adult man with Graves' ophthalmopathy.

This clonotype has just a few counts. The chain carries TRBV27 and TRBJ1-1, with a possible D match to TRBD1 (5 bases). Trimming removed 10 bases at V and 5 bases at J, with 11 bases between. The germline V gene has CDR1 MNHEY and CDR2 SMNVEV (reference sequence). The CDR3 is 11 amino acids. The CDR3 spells CATWGGTEAFF. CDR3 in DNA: TGTGCCACCTGGGGGGGGACTGAAGCTTTCTTT.

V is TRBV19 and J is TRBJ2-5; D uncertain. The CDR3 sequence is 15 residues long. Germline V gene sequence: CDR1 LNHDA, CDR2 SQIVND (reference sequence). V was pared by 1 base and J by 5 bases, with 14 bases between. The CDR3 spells CASSIGYRDVETQYF. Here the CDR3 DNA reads TGTGCCAGTAGTATAGGCTATCGTGATGTGGAGACCCAGTACTTC.